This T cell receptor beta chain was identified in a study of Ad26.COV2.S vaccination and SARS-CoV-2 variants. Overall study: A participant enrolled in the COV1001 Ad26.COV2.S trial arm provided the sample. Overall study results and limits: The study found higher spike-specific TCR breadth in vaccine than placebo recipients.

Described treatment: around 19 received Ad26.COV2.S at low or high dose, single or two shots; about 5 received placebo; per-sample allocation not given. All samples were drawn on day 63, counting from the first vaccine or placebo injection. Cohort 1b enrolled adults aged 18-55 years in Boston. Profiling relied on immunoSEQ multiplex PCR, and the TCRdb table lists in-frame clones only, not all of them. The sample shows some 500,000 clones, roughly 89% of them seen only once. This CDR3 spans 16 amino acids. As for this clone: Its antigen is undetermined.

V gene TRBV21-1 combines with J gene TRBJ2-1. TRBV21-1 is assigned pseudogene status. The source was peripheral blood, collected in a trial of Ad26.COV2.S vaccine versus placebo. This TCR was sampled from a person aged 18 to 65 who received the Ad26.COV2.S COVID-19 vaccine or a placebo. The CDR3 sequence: CASSKGDGDSYNEQFF. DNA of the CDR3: TGTGCCAGCAGCAAAGGGGACGGAGACTCCTACAATGAGCAGTTCTTC.